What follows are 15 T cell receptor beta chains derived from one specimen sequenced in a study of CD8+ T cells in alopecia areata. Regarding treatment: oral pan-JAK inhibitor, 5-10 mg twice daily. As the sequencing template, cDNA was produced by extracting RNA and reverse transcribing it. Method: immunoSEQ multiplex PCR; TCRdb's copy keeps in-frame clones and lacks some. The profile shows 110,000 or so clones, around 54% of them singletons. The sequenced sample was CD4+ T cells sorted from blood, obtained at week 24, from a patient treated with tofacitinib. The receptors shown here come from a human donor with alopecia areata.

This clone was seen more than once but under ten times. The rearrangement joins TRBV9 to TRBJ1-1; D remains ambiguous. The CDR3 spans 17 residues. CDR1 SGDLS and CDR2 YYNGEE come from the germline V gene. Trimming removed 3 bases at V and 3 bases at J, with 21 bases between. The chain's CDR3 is CASSAEMWVGKDTEAFF. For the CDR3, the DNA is TGTGCCAGCAGCGCCGAAATGTGGGTTGGGAAGGACACTGAAGCTTTCTTT.

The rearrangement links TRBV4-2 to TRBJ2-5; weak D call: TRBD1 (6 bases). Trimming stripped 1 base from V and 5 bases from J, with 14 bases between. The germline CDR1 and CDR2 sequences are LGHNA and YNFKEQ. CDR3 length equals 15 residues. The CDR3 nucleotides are TGTGCCAGCAGCCAAGCAGGGGCGGTGGAGGAGACCCAGTACTTC. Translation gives CASSQAGAVEETQYF.

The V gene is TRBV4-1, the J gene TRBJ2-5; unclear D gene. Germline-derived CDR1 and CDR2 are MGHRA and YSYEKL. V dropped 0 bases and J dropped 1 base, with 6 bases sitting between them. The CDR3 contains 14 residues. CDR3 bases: TGCGCCAGCAGCCAAGAGCCGGGCCAAGAGACCCAGTACTTC. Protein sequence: CASSQEPGQETQYF.

The CDR3 nucleotides read TGCGCCAGCAGCTTGGCCAGGACAGGAGTCAATGAGCAGTTCTTC. Protein: CASSLARTGVNEQFF. The V and J genes are TRBV5-1 and TRBJ2-1; 7 bases align to TRBD1. CDR3 length equals 15 residues. The V segment lost 0 bases and the J segment 6 bases; nucleotides outside the gene matches: 6. Per the germline V gene, CDR1 is SGHRS and CDR2 is YFSETQ. Drawing the rest from reference TRBV5-1 and TRBJ2-1, the complete variable domain is KAGVTQTPRYLIKTRGQQVTLSCSPISGHRSVSWYQQTPGQGLQFLFEYFSETQRNKGNFPGRFSGRQFSNSRSEMNVSTLELGDSALYLCASSLARTGVNEQFFGPGTRLTVL.

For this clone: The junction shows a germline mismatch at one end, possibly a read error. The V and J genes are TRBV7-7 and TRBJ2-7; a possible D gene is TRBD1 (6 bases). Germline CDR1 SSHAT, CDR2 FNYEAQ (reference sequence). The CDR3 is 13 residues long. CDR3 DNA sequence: TGTGCTAGCAGCTTACGACAGGACGACGAGCAGTACTTC. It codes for CASSLRQDDEQYF.

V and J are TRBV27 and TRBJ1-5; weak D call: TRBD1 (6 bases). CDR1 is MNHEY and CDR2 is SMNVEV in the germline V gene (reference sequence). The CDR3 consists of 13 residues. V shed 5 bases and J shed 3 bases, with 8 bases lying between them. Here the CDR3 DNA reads TGTGCCAGCAGTGACAGGTACAATCAGCCCCAGCATTTT. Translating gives CASSDRYNQPQHF.

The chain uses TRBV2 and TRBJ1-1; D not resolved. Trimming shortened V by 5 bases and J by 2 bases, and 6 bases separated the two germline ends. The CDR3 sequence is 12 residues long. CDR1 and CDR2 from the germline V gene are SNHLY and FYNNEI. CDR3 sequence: CASSMYNTEAFF. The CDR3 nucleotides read TGTGCCAGCAGTATGTATAACACTGAAGCTTTCTTT.

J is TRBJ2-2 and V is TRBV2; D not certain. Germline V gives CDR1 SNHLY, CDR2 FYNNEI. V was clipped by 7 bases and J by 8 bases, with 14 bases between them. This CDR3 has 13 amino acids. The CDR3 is CASTRNPTGELFF. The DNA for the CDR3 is TGTGCCAGCACCCGGAACCCCACAGGGGAGCTGTTTTTT. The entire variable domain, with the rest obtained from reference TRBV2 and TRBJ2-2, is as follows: EPEVTQTPSHQVTQMGQEVILRCVPISNHLYFYWYRQILGQKVEFLVSFYNNEISEKSEIFDDQFSVERPDGSNFTLKIRSTKLEDSAMYFCASTRNPTGELFFGEGSRLTVL.

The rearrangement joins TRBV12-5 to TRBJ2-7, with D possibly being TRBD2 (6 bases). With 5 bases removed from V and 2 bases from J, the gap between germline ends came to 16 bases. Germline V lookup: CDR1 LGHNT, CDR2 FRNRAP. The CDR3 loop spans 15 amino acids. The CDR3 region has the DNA TGTGCTAGTGGTCTGGGCGGGACCGCTACCTACGAGCAGTACTTC. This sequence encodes CASGLGGTATYEQYF.

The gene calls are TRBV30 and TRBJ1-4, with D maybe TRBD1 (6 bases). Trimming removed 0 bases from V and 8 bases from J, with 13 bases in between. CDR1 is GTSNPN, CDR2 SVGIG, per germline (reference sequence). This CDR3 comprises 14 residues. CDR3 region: CAWSVYGGHEKLFF. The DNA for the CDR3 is TGTGCCTGGAGTGTATATGGGGGGCACGAAAAACTGTTTTTT.

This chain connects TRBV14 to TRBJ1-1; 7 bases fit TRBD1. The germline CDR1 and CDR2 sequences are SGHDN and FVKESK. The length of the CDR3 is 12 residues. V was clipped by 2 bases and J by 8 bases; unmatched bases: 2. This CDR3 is CASSQMTGEAFF. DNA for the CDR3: TGTGCCAGCAGCCAAATGACAGGGGAAGCTTTCTTT. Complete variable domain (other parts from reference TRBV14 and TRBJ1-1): EAGVTQFPSHSVIEKGQTVTLRCDPISGHDNLYWYRRVMGKEIKFLLHFVKESKQDESGMPNNRFLAERTGGTYSTLKVQPAELEDSGVYFCASSQMTGEAFFGQGTRLTVV.

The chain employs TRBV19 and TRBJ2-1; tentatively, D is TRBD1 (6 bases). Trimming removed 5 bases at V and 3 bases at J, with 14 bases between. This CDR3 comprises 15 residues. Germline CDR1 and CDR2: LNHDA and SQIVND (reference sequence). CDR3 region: CASSVGALGYNEQFF. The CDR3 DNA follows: TGTGCCAGTAGTGTGGGGGCTCTCGGCTACAATGAGCAGTTCTTC.

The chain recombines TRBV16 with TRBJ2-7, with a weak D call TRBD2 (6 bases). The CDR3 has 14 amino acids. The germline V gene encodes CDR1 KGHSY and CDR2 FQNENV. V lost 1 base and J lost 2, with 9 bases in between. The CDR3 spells CASSQWRGAYEQYF. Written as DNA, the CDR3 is TGTGCCAGCAGCCAATGGCGGGGAGCCTACGAGCAGTACTTC.

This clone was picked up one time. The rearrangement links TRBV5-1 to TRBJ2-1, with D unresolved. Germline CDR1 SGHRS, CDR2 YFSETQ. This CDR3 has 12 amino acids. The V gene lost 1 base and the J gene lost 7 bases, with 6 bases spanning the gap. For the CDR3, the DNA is TGCGCCAGCAGCTTGTCTTTAAATGAGCAGTTCTTC. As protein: CASSLSLNEQFF.

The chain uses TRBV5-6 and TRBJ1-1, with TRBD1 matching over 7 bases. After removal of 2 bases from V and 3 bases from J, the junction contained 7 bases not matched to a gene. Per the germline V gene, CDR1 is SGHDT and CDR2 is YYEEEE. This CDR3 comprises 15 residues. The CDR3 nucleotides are TGTGCCAGCAGCTTCCTCGACAGGGACTACACTGAAGCTTTCTTT. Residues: CASSFLDRDYTEAFF.